The clone carrying this T cell receptor (beta chain) was found a few times. This sample was taken from a study of blood T cell repertoires in COVID-19. Whole-study context: The United States, Italy and Spain supplied acute and convalescent COVID-19 samples. T cells, B-cell-depleted T cells, or PBMCs supplied cDNA or gDNA.

Authors' data handling: For nucleated cells, counts were estimated from reference gene primer amplification. Libraries were prepared by immunoSEQ multiplex PCR; TCRdb keeps only in-frame clonotypes and omits some of them. V, J and clone size were drawn from that table, and D and trimming were deduced from the DNA. The data show 59,000 or so clones, with 80% to 85% seen just once and 28% held by the top ten. The CDR3 spans 16 residues. After removal of 4 bases from V and 5 bases from J, the junction contained 11 bases not matched to a gene. Germline CDR1 reads LGHDT; CDR2 reads YNNKEL (reference sequence).

The specimen was peripheral blood. The chain uses TRBV3-1 (or the pseudogene TRBV3-2) and TRBJ1-1, with 9 nucleotides matching TRBD1. This sequence originates from a woman older than 75 with active or convalescent COVID-19. CDR3: CASSPVTGQGATEAFF. DNA of the CDR3: TGTGCCAGCAGCCCAGTAACGGGACAGGGTGCGACTGAAGCTTTCTTT.